These 22 T cell receptor beta chains originate from one sample sequenced in a study of cytomegalovirus exposure and HLA in healthy donors. Assay: immunoSEQ multiplex PCR; the TCRdb copy retains only in-frame clones and omits some. The repertoire has approximately 80,000 clones, 93% of them found once; the top ten carry around 3.5%. The sequencing sample was made of PBMCs. The receptors come from a woman younger than 45 in good health and CMV-seronegative.

The chain uses TRBV7-9 and TRBJ2-7; 8 bases agree with TRBD2. Germline-derived CDR1 and CDR2 are SEHNR and FQNEAQ (reference sequence). The CDR3 spans 15 residues. Unmatched junction bases numbered 12, after V lost 5 bases and J lost 6 bases. CDR3 sequence: CASSEPGRGVFEQYF. CDR3 nucleotide sequence: TGTGCCAGCAGCGAACCGGGGCGGGGGGTTTTCGAGCAGTACTTC.

The chain combines TRBV2 with TRBJ2-2; maybe TRBD2 (5 bases). The CDR3 totals 14 residues. Trimming pared 6 bases from V and 2 bases from J, leaving 10 bases between. CDR1 and CDR2 from the germline V gene are SNHLY and FYNNEI. CDR3 residues: CASRPAGNTGELFF. CDR3 in DNA: TGTGCCAGCAGACCCGCGGGTAACACCGGGGAGCTGTTTTTT. The full variable domain, with the rest looked up from reference TRBV2 and TRBJ2-2, is EPEVTQTPSHQVTQMGQEVILRCVPISNHLYFYWYRQILGQKVEFLVSFYNNEISEKSEIFDDQFSVERPDGSNFTLKIRSTKLEDSAMYFCASRPAGNTGELFFGEGSRLTVL.

The rearrangement joins TRBV30 to TRBJ2-3, with a weak D call TRBD2 (5 bases). The CDR3 has 14 residues. With 0 bases removed from V and 6 bases from J, the gap between germline ends came to 13 bases. CDR1 GTSNPN and CDR2 SVGIG come from the germline V gene (reference sequence). The CDR3 DNA is TGTGCCTGGAGTGTAACTAGTTTTATGGATACGCAGTATTTT. Its protein product is CAWSVTSFMDTQYF.

The CDR3 DNA follows: TGTGCCAGCAGCTTAGCGTCGACTGAAGCTTTCTTT. The encoded protein is CASSLASTEAFF. The chain recombines TRBV7-2 with TRBJ1-1; no definite D call. V was trimmed by 0 bases and J by 5 bases, leaving 4 bases between them. CDR3 length equals 12 residues. Germline lookup yields CDR1 SGHTA and CDR2 FQGNSA.

The gene calls are TRBV5-4 and TRBJ2-5; TRBD2 agrees at 10 bases. The CDR3 loop spans 16 amino acids. The V gene's germline CDR1 is SGHNT and CDR2 YYREEE (reference sequence). Trimming at V came to 5 bases and at J to 4 bases, leaving 11 bases not matched to a gene. The CDR3 protein is CASSLPSGRAGETQYF. The CDR3 DNA is TGTGCCAGCAGTCTCCCCAGCGGGAGGGCGGGAGAGACCCAGTACTTC.

The rearrangement uses TRBV4-3 and TRBJ1-3; TRBD1 matches at 7 bases. There are 15 residues in the CDR3. V lost 4 bases to trimming and J lost 2 bases; unmatched junction nucleotides: 5. Germline CDR1 LGHNA, CDR2 YSLEER. CDR3 DNA: TGCGCCAGCAGCCGCGCGACAGGGACTGGAAACACCATATATTTT. It encodes CASSRATGTGNTIYF.

This clone was recorded once. The V and J genes are TRBV30 and TRBJ2-7, with TRBD2 matching over 13 bases. Germline-derived CDR1 and CDR2 are GTSNPN and SVGIG (reference sequence). The CDR3 runs 15 residues. V lost 3 bases and J lost 4; bases outside the gene matches: 6. CDR3 coding DNA: TGTGCCTGGAGACCGGGACTAGCGGGGCTGTACGAGCAGTACTTC. Its protein product is CAWRPGLAGLYEQYF. The whole variable domain, filled in from reference TRBV30 and TRBJ2-7, reads SQTIHQWPATLVQPVGSPLSLECTVEGTSNPNLYWYRQAAGRGLQLLFYSVGIGQISSEVPQNLSASRPQDRQFILSSKKLLLSDSGFYLCAWRPGLAGLYEQYFGPGTRLTVT.

For this clone: A much more abundant neighbour one base away suggests this may be a read error. V gene TRBV4-2 combines with J gene TRBJ2-7, with 8 bases matching TRBD2. Germline CDR1 LGHNA, CDR2 YNFKEQ. The J segment lost 8 bases and the V segment lost 0 bases, leaving 12 bases of the junction unmatched. The CDR3 has 16 residues. CDR3 in DNA: TGTGCCAGCAGCCAAGAGGGACTAGAAATGGTCGACAAGCAGTACTTC. Its protein is CASSQEGLEMVDKQYF.

The J gene is TRBJ2-4, the V gene TRBV28; 7 positions agree with TRBD1. V lost 5 bases and J lost 1; bases outside the gene matches: 5. The CDR3 contains 15 residues. Germline values: CDR1 MDHEN, CDR2 SYDVKM. This chain's CDR3 is CASSTIQGAKNIQYF. The CDR3 DNA sequence: TGTGCCAGCAGTACAATACAGGGGGCCAAAAACATTCAGTACTTC. Full variable domain (missing parts from reference TRBV28 and TRBJ2-4): DVKVTQSSRYLVKRTGEKVFLECVQDMDHENMFWYRQDPGLGLRLIYFSYDVKMKEKGDIPEGYSVSREKKERFSLILESASTNQTSMYLCASSTIQGAKNIQYFGAGTRLSVL.

The genes are TRBV7-2 and TRBJ2-1, with 7 bases aligning to TRBD2. The trim removed 5 bases at V and 0 bases at J, leaving 4 bases unmatched. The CDR3 loop spans 15 amino acids. The germline V gene has CDR1 SGHTA and CDR2 FQGNSA. This CDR3 reads CASSPPGGSYNEQFF. CDR3 nucleotides: TGTGCCAGCAGCCCCCCGGGGGGCTCCTACAATGAGCAGTTCTTC.

This rearrangement joins TRBV6-6 to TRBJ2-1; TRBD1 might be the D (5 bases). V gave up 0 bases and J gave up 9 bases, with 6 bases separating them. The CDR3 is 12 amino acids. Germline V CDR1 and CDR2: MNHNY, SVGAGI (reference sequence). CDR3 coding DNA: TGTGCCAGCAGTTACTCGCAGGGTGAGCAGTTCTTC. Amino acids: CASSYSQGEQFF.

V gene TRBV5-4 combines with J gene TRBJ2-2; D not certain. Germline V lookup: CDR1 SGHNT, CDR2 YYREEE (reference sequence). The CDR3 length is 14 residues. Between the trimmed V and J ends, which lost 3 bases and 1 base, there was a span of 7 bases. The CDR3 loop is CASSSSGNTGELFF. The CDR3 DNA is TGTGCCAGCAGCTCCTCAGGGAACACCGGGGAGCTGTTTTTT.

V gene TRBV30 combines with J gene TRBJ1-1; 10 nucleotides line up with TRBD1. J gave up 0 bases and V 5 bases, and 6 bases lay outside the gene matches. Germline-derived CDR1 and CDR2 are GTSNPN and SVGIG (reference sequence). CDR3 size: 15 residues. CDR3 region: CAWGTGQGVNTEAFF. As DNA, the CDR3 is TGTGCCTGGGGGACCGGACAGGGGGTGAACACTGAAGCTTTCTTT. The complete variable domain, with remaining parts taken from reference TRBV30 and TRBJ1-1, reads SQTIHQWPATLVQPVGSPLSLECTVEGTSNPNLYWYRQAAGRGLQLLFYSVGIGQISSEVPQNLSASRPQDRQFILSSKKLLLSDSGFYLCAWGTGQGVNTEAFFGQGTRLTVV.

The J gene is TRBJ2-3, the V gene TRBV19; 8 bases are a match to TRBD2. The CDR3 covers 15 residues. V dropped 1 base and J dropped 3; count of bases not matched to a gene: 3. The V gene's germline CDR1 is LNHDA and CDR2 SQIVND (reference sequence). The CDR3 reads CASSIGGGGTDTQYF. The CDR3 bases are TGTGCCAGTAGTATAGGTGGCGGGGGGACAGATACGCAGTATTTT.

The V and J genes are TRBV11-2 and TRBJ1-1; 8 bases are a match to TRBD1. Germline CDR1 and CDR2: SGHAT and FQNNGV. J lost 0 bases, V lost 4 bases, and 7 bases had no gene match. The CDR3 covers 16 residues. CDR3: CASSSDRVLLNTEAFF. In nucleotides, the CDR3 is TGTGCCAGCAGCTCGGACAGGGTTCTACTGAACACTGAAGCTTTCTTT.

This clone was picked up one time. This chain joins TRBV6-5 and TRBJ1-3; 7 nucleotides match TRBD1. The V gene end was trimmed by 0 bases and the J gene end by 2 bases; junction bases not matched to a gene: 1. CDR1 and CDR2 (germline): MNHEY, SVGAGI. The CDR3 loop spans 15 amino acids. CDR3 coding DNA: TGTGCCAGCAGTTACTCGACAGGGACTGGAAACACCATATATTTT. This gives the protein CASSYSTGTGNTIYF.

CDR3 sequence (DNA): TGTGCCAGCAGTGAAGCGCTCGGCGGGGGGGCCATAGAGACCCAGTACTTC. Translating it yields CASSEALGGGAIETQYF. This chain uses TRBV2 with TRBJ2-5, with 9 bases identical to TRBD2. Germline V gene sequence: CDR1 SNHLY, CDR2 FYNNEI. The CDR3 runs 17 residues. Unmatched junction bases numbered 9, after V lost 0 bases and J lost 4 bases.

The CDR3 DNA is TGTGCCAGCAACAACAAGGGGGGGGAGGACACTGAAGCTTTCTTT. Translation gives CASNNKGGEDTEAFF. This sequence joins TRBV4-2 and TRBJ1-1, with D perhaps matching TRBD1 (6 bases). Germline CDR1 and CDR2: LGHNA and YNFKEQ. V was shortened by 7 bases and J by 3 bases, with 18 bases between the two germline ends. CDR3 length: 15 residues.

This sequence joins TRBV15 and TRBJ2-3; 9 bases are shared with TRBD1. Germline V CDR1 and CDR2: LNHNV, YYDKDF (reference sequence). J was trimmed by 3 bases and V by 3 bases; bases with no gene match: 7. This CDR3 is built from 16 residues. The DNA for the CDR3 is TGTGCCACCAGCAGGGGTGGACAGGGGAGAACAGATACGCAGTATTTT. Its translation: CATSRGGQGRTDTQYF.

In this sample, this clone turned up once. The chain uses TRBV30 and TRBJ1-2, with 9 positions matching TRBD1. The CDR3 totals 13 residues. Looked up from germline, CDR1 is GTSNPN and CDR2 is SVGIG (reference sequence). J was trimmed by 4 bases and V by 2 bases; bases with no gene match: 2. Here the CDR3 reads CAWSLTGGYGYTF. The CDR3 nucleotides read TGTGCCTGGAGTCTGACAGGGGGCTATGGCTACACCTTC.

The chain is built from TRBV6-5 and TRBJ2-2; D gene ambiguous. CDR1 MNHEY and CDR2 SVGAGI come from the germline V gene. The CDR3 length is 12 residues. V lost 6 bases and J lost 2, with 4 bases in between. CDR3 nucleotides: TGTGCCAGCAGCTTTAACACCGGGGAGCTGTTTTTT. Its translation: CASSFNTGELFF.

DNA of the CDR3: TGTGCCAGCGGGGAGGATGCTAATGGGCAGCCCCAGCATTTT. Residues: CASGEDANGQPQHF. This chain uses TRBV2 with TRBJ1-5; no definite D call. Germline V lookup: CDR1 SNHLY, CDR2 FYNNEI. The germline V and J ends were trimmed by 8 bases and 7 bases, with 18 bases remaining between them. The CDR3 loop spans 14 amino acids.